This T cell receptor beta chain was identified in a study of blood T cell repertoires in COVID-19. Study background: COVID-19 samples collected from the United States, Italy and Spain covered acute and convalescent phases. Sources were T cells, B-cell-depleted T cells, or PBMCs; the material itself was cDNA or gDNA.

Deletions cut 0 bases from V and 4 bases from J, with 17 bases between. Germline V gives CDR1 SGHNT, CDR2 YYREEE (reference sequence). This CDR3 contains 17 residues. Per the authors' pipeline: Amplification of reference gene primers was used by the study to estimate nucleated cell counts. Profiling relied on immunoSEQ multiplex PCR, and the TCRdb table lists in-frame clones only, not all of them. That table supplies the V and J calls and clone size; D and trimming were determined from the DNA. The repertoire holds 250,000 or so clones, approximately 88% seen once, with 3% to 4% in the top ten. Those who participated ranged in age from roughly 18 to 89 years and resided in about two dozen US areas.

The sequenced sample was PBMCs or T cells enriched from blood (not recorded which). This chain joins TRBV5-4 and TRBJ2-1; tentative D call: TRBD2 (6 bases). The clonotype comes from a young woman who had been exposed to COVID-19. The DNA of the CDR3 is TGTGCCAGCAGCTTGGAACTCGGGGGACCCTCGTACAATGAGCAGTTCTTC. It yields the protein CASSLELGGPSYNEQFF.